This T cell receptor beta chain was found in a study of blood T cell repertoires in COVID-19. The ends were cut back, 5 bases at V and 0 bases at J, with 13 bases in the middle. CDR3 length: 16 amino acids. Germline lookup yields CDR1 MNHEY and CDR2 SMNVEV (reference sequence). Original analysis: How many nucleated cells were present was estimated from reference gene primer amplification. Some clones are missing from TCRdb's copy, which holds only in-frame ones; the method was immunoSEQ multiplex PCR. The DNA was the basis for D and trimming; V, J and clone size are from that table. The sample lists around 200,000 clones, about nine tenths occurring once.

Source material: PBMCs or T cells enriched from blood (not recorded which). This chain links TRBV27 with TRBJ2-2, with D possibly TRBD1 on 6 matching bases. The source is a woman in her 50s in a cohort exposed to, infected with or recovered from COVID-19 (not recorded which). The chain's CDR3 is CASSPQGRSNTGELFF. CDR3 nucleotides: TGTGCCAGCAGTCCCCAGGGGCGATCGAACACCGGGGAGCTGTTTTTT.